The text below deals with one T cell receptor beta chain. Its specificity is not known. Use of 60 Vbeta and 13 Jbeta primers characterized the PCR. The table came from immunoSEQ multiplex PCR; TCRdb's copy has only in-frame clones and leaves some out. The sample lists approximately 160,000 clones, just under 80% occurring once. Trimming removed 0 bases at V and 2 bases at J, with 8 bases between. CDR3 length equals 14 residues. Germline CDR1 and CDR2: SGHTA and FQGTGA. This sample stems from a study of cytomegalovirus exposure and HLA in healthy donors. Overall study results and limits: Roughly uniform sequencing depth across donors was assumed, possibly incorrectly.

The specimen was PBMCs. V usage is TRBV7-3 and J usage is TRBJ2-7; maybe TRBD2 (5 bases). The clonotype comes from a woman aged 40 to 55 in good health and CMV-seropositive. CDR3 DNA: TGTGCCAGCAGCTTAACACCGGGAACCTACGAGCAGTACTTC. The encoded protein is CASSLTPGTYEQYF.